A single sample gave rise to the 19 T cell receptor beta chains below, sequenced in a study of CD8 T cells in ankylosing spondylitis. Using its own MiXCR run on the 5' RACE reads, TCRdb lists one record per CDR3 protein. The sample holds about 36,000 distinct CDR3 sequences, 13% seen once. Source material: synovial fluid, either unsorted or a sorted T cell fraction (not recorded which). The origin of the receptors is a male donor with ankylosing spondylitis.

This clonotype has just a few counts. The chain employs TRBV7-9 and TRBJ2-1; D gene ambiguous. Trimming removed 5 bases from V and 10 bases from J, with 12 bases in between. Germline values: CDR1 SEHNR, CDR2 FQNEAQ (reference sequence). CDR3 length: 12 amino acids. The CDR3 nucleotides are TGTGCCAGCAGCCTGCTCTCAGCCGAGCAGTTCTTC. This gives the protein CASSLLSAEQFF.

Ten or more counts support this clonotype. The chain recombines TRBV4-2 with TRBJ2-7, with no clear D. The germline gives CDR1 LGHNA, CDR2 YNFKEQ. The length of the CDR3 is 16 residues. V was cut by 1 base and J by 2 bases, with 15 bases left in between. The CDR3 sequence is CASSQAAGGPTYEQYF. The CDR3 nucleotides are TGTGCCAGCAGCCAAGCCGCTGGTGGACCAACCTACGAGCAGTACTTC.

The chain has TRBV6-4 and TRBJ2-1, with D possibly being TRBD2 (5 bases). Germline V lookup: CDR1 MRHNA, CDR2 SNTAGT. CDR3 length equals 13 residues. V lost 2 bases, J lost 3 bases, and 5 bases lay in between. This CDR3 is CASSDGSYNEQFF. The DNA of the CDR3 is TGTGCCAGCAGTGACGGGAGCTACAATGAGCAGTTCTTC.

The rearrangement uses TRBV27 and TRBJ2-7; 10 nucleotides agree with TRBD1. The V gene end was trimmed by 7 bases and the J gene end by 3 bases; junction bases not matched to a gene: 18. From germline, CDR1 is MNHEY and CDR2 SMNVEV (reference sequence). The CDR3 runs to 18 residues. CDR3: CASNPGTGVVWGLYEQYF. In DNA, the CDR3 is TGTGCCAGCAACCCTGGGACAGGGGTGGTTTGGGGACTCTACGAGCAGTACTTC.

The chain has TRBV7-9 and TRBJ2-3, with a possible D match to TRBD2 (5 bases). This CDR3 comprises 14 residues. V was shortened by 5 bases and J by 6 bases, with 15 bases between the two germline ends. CDR1 SEHNR and CDR2 FQNEAQ come from the germline V gene (reference sequence). CDR3 nucleotides: TGTGCCAGCAGCCTAAGCGGTAGCAGGGATACGCAGTATTTT. Encoded protein: CASSLSGSRDTQYF.

This clonotype was picked up a small number of times. The DNA of the CDR3 is TGTGCCAGCAAAGCGGGAGAGGTGGCAGATGAGCAGTTCTTC. Translation: CASKAGEVADEQFF. This rearrangement joins TRBV4-2 to TRBJ2-1; 8 bases align to TRBD2. This CDR3 has 14 amino acids. V shed 7 bases, J shed 8 bases, and the junction held 10 bases outside the gene matches. Germline-derived CDR1 and CDR2 are LGHNA and YNFKEQ.

This clonotype has ten or more counts. The chain is built from TRBV6-2 or TRBV6-3 and TRBJ1-1; 8 bases are shared with TRBD1. This CDR3 has 12 amino acids. Per germline, CDR1 MNHEY and CDR2 SVGEGT. Unmatched junction bases numbered 5, after V lost 10 bases and J lost 4 bases. For the CDR3, the DNA is TGTGCCACGGCCACAGGGGGCACTGAAGCTTTCTTT. Protein sequence: CATATGGTEAFF.

There are many counts of this clonotype. The chain joins TRBV27 to TRBJ2-7, with 9 bases fitting TRBD1. The junction had 5 bases not matched to a gene; V was cut back by 3 bases and J by 2 bases. CDR3 length: 15 amino acids. Per the germline V gene, CDR1 is MNHEY and CDR2 is SMNVEV (reference sequence). Written as DNA, the CDR3 is TGTGCCAGCAGTTTCGGTGGGACAGGGACCTACGAGCAGTACTTC. This codes for CASSFGGTGTYEQYF.

This clonotype came up a few times. V is TRBV14 and J is TRBJ2-4; 8 positions agree with TRBD1. Per germline, CDR1 SGHDN and CDR2 FVKESK. The CDR3 runs to 16 residues. J lost 1 base, V lost 4 bases, and 6 bases had no gene match. The CDR3 bases are TGTGCCAGCAGCCTTGCAACAGGGGGGGCCAAAAACATTCAGTACTTC. Protein: CASSLATGGAKNIQYF. The variable domain in full, with the rest retrieved from reference TRBV14 and TRBJ2-4, is EAGVTQFPSHSVIEKGQTVTLRCDPISGHDNLYWYRRVMGKEIKFLLHFVKESKQDESGMPNNRFLAERTGGTYSTLKVQPAELEDSGVYFCASSLATGGAKNIQYFGAGTRLSVL.

This clonotype was observed at least ten times. The V and J genes are TRBV28 and TRBJ1-2; D is ambiguous. The germline gives CDR1 MDHEN, CDR2 SYDVKM. V was trimmed by 5 bases and J by 7 bases, leaving 17 bases between them. The CDR3 runs 14 residues. CDR3 sequence reads: CASSKFGSTGGYTF. In DNA, the CDR3 is TGTGCCAGCAGTAAATTCGGGTCGACGGGTGGCTACACCTTC.

This CDR3 is CASSFKPLSSYNEQFF. DNA for the CDR3: TGTGCCAGCAGTTTCAAGCCCCTCAGCTCCTACAATGAGCAGTTCTTC. The chain employs TRBV28 and TRBJ2-1; D is unclear. Trimming stripped 3 bases from V and 0 bases from J, with 12 bases between. From germline, CDR1 is MDHEN and CDR2 SYDVKM. The CDR3 is 16 amino acids.

This clonotype was counted between two and nine times. The V gene is TRBV6-1, the J gene TRBJ2-3; maybe TRBD1 (6 bases). Germline V gene sequence: CDR1 MNHNS, CDR2 SASEGT. The V end lost 5 bases, the J end lost 6 bases, and 15 bases lay between the germline ends. The CDR3 loop spans 14 amino acids. The CDR3 region is CASSPFRRGDTQYF. In nucleotides, the CDR3 is TGTGCCAGCAGTCCTTTTCGAAGGGGGGATACGCAGTATTTT.

This clonotype was seen many times. This chain connects TRBV4-3 to TRBJ2-4; D possibly corresponds to TRBD1 (5 bases). CDR3 length: 14 residues. Per germline, CDR1 LGHNA and CDR2 YSLEER. Deletions cut 0 bases from V and 4 bases from J, with 7 bases between. Here the CDR3 DNA reads TGCGCCAGCAGCCAAGACAGGGTGAAAAACATTCAGTACTTC. Its protein product is CASSQDRVKNIQYF.

V gene TRBV27 combines with J gene TRBJ2-3; no definite D call. This CDR3 comprises 14 residues. Per germline, CDR1 MNHEY and CDR2 SMNVEV (reference sequence). The ends were cut back, 5 bases at V and 0 bases at J, with 9 bases in the middle. CDR3 sequence reads: CASSTLYSTDTQYF. CDR3 coding DNA: TGTGCCAGCAGTACACTCTATAGCACAGATACGCAGTATTTT.

The chain couples TRBV7-2 to TRBJ2-7; possible D gene TRBD2, 5 bases. The germline V gene has CDR1 SGHTA and CDR2 FQGNSA. The CDR3 extends over 17 amino acids. Trimming cost V 4 bases and J 9 bases, with 28 bases left between them. In DNA, the CDR3 is TGTGCCAGCAGCTCAACTCATCGGACTTGGTTGTCGTTTGCGCAGTACTTC. Encoded protein: CASSSTHRTWLSFAQYF.

This clonotype was seen repeatedly, ten times or more. J is TRBJ2-3 and V is TRBV9; 9 nucleotides align to TRBD2. The germline V gene encodes CDR1 SGDLS and CDR2 YYNGEE. After removal of 0 bases from V and 2 bases from J, the junction contained 10 bases not matched to a gene. This CDR3 has 18 residues. CDR3 sequence (DNA): TGTGCCAGCAGCGTAGCTTGGTCTAGCGGGGCACCCACAGATACGCAGTATTTT. Translated: CASSVAWSSGAPTDTQYF.

Ten or more counts support this clonotype. The chain links TRBV7-8 to TRBJ1-5; D gene uncertain. The V end was cut by 1 base, the J end by 4 bases, with 14 bases between. The CDR3 spans 16 residues. Looked up from germline, CDR1 is SGHVS and CDR2 is FQNEAQ. CDR3 loop: CASSLGGFGGNQPQHF. The CDR3, as DNA: TGTGCCAGCAGCTTAGGCGGGTTCGGCGGTAATCAGCCCCAGCATTTT.

This clonotype was picked up a small number of times. The CDR3 protein is CASSESRGVADEQYF. The CDR3 nucleotides are TGCGCCAGCAGTGAGTCGAGGGGAGTAGCGGACGAGCAGTACTTC. The chain joins TRBV10-2 to TRBJ2-7; D might be TRBD2 (6 bases). This CDR3 has 15 residues. V was pared by 0 bases and J by 5 bases, with 14 bases between. The V gene's germline CDR1 is WSHSY and CDR2 SAAADI.

The V call is TRBV6-5, the J call TRBJ2-2; D is unclear. The CDR3 is made up of 14 amino acids. Germline V lookup: CDR1 MNHEY, CDR2 SVGAGI. Trimming left V 0 bases short and J 7 bases short, with 9 bases between. The CDR3 sequence: CASSYSAGIGELFF. The CDR3 nucleotides read TGTGCCAGCAGTTACTCGGCTGGAATCGGGGAGCTGTTTTTT.